This T cell receptor (beta chain) was captured by sequencing in a study of cytomegalovirus exposure and HLA in healthy donors (dated by TCRdb to the late 2010s). Regarding the complete study: An earlier analysis of some 550 of the donors reported 250 to 350 Gb of sequence data and some 120 million unique TCR beta sequences from 150 million to 200 million T cells. Around 320 gigabases of sequencing data and approximately 84 million unique TCR sequences were included in an early release covering over 600 HLA-typed donors. Of the approximately 400 genotyped donors, about 84% fell in the genetic ancestry cluster associated with self-reported Caucasian donors. The study was designed to test whether signatures of past pathogen exposure could be identified by cataloging public T cell receptors. The T cell repertoires of 666 subjects were profiled by immunosequencing and related to cytomegalovirus serostatus. In addition to the first cohort of around 670 subjects, a separate validation cohort of approximately 120 different subjects was used. High-throughput TCR immunosequencing, statistical association of individual TCRs with disease status, and machine learning were combined to predict cytomegalovirus infection status. In a later analysis, previously published TCR beta repertoires from about 670 donors were re-analyzed and high-resolution HLA genotyping was added so that TCR occurrence patterns could be studied. Rather than using new phenotypic data, the later analysis identified candidate immune exposures from TCR beta sequences and from how often those sequences occurred across donors. An earlier analysis of some 500 of the donors applied high-throughput TCR beta sequencing to assess whether each TCR beta V gene segment acted as functional or pseudogenic. Alongside the repertoire data, information on donor age, sex, ethnicity and CMV serostatus was compiled. A later genetic analysis took genome-wide SNP genotypes for about 55% of the roughly 700 donors and used that subset as a discovery cohort. Every discovery cohort repertoire had been produced on one sequencing platform. HLA typing covered class I and class II loci at four-digit resolution. Typing coverage varied by locus: roughly 629-640 donors for A, B, C, DRB1 and DQB1; around 560 for DQA1; around 570 for DPA1; under 490 for DPB1. About five DR-DQ haplotypes were handled as single units for association and clustering because linkage in the cohort was strong. Among around 400 genotyped donors of the cohort, an average of about 240,000 unique TCR beta nucleotide sequences were sequenced per donor, 15% to 20% of them non-productive. What the study reported, not specific to this receptor: Linkage disequilibrium might explain the correlated functional status among segregating V segments, but an unknown experimental factor could not be excluded. A later analysis found that TCR association rates varied across HLA loci, with DRB1 alleles showing the most associated TCRs and HLA-C alleles the fewest. The earlier analysis of approximately 540 of the donors excluded 15 to 20 rarely observed V segments, including chromosome 9 orphons, because counts were too low. At a false discovery rate of 0.05, a later analysis linked 16,951 TCR beta sequences to specific HLA alleles. Because HLA typing was unavailable for some donors at each locus, only the typed subset was used in association tests. Most CMV-associated TCR beta chains appeared to be HLA-restricted in a later analysis, and the HLA associations seemed to be driven largely by CMV exposure. Compared with equally common non-associated chains, HLA-associated TCR beta chains in a later analysis were more clonally expanded and had lower generation probabilities. A further reported finding was that TCR beta sequences accurately predicted the HLA-A and HLA-B alleles for most subjects in the first cohort. When HLA alleles, especially DR and DQ, strongly co-occurred, attributing TCR associations to individual alleles was difficult. A cluster of highly shared sequence variants was judged likely to be a technical artifact of the sequencing pipeline. The presence/absence analyses assumed that sequencing depth was roughly uniform across donors, and that assumption may not be true. In a later genetic analysis, fewer N-insertions in productive TCRs were reported among donors in an Asian-associated ancestry cluster than the approximately 670-donor mean. An earlier analysis of around 600 of the donors showed that most TCR beta V segments appeared in productive rearrangements either about 87% or about 30% of the time, which broadly matched IMGT annotations. In this cohort, only TCR beta chains were sequenced, and detectable features were limited by the absence of alpha or paired-chain data. A later analysis reported that several top co-occurrence clusters appeared linked to parvovirus B19, influenza, CMV and Epstein-Barr virus. Across donors, most TCR sequences were observed very rarely, whereas some public TCRs were present in many individuals. A total of 164 TCR beta chains were listed by the study as associated with cytomegalovirus. The 87-base-pair reads could not distinguish some IMGT-functional V segments, including TRBV6-2 and TRBV6-3, so those segments were excluded. It was suggested by the authors that the approach could potentially be generalized to other disease states and immunological phenotypes. The classifier was reported to diagnose cytomegalovirus status with high specificity and sensitivity in both the original and validation cohorts. CMV serostatus was the only immune exposure information available for the cohort. A few of the identified cytomegalovirus-associated TCR beta chains were confirmed in vitro to be specific for cytomegalovirus antigens. V-gene and J-gene trimming of TCR beta chains was associated with a missense DCLRE1C variant in a later genetic analysis, and the association was replicated in an independent cohort.

On this clone: The target of this receptor is not known. No much larger clone is present one base from it, and per-base qualities are unavailable.

The library was produced with the immunoSEQ multiplex PCR assay. For the multiplex PCR, a mixture combining 60 forward primers for TCR Vbeta segments and 13 reverse primers for TCR Jbeta segments was used. The CDR3 region of rearranged TCR beta genes was amplified from genomic DNA with a multiplex PCR assay. The Illumina HiSeq System was used to sequence the amplified TCR beta libraries as 87-base-pair reads. Turning to the authors' computational methods: Across the roughly 640 repertoires, a later analysis counted 75 million to 90 million unique TCR beta chains, around 10 million of which were shared by at least two donors. Raw reads were error-corrected and collapsed into unique sequences with a nearest-neighbor algorithm that merged closely related sequences to remove PCR and sequencing errors. CDR3 sequences were aligned to IMGT reference sequences to assign V, D and J gene segments. For a sequence to be retained, a match of at least six nucleotides to both a V gene segment and a J gene segment was required. A rearrangement was called productive if the CDR3 had no stop codons and remained in frame with V and J, and every other rearrangement was called non-productive. CDR3 was defined according to IMGT convention as the region running from the second conserved V-encoded cysteine to the conserved J-encoded phenylalanine. Sequences without an unambiguous match to a single V gene segment were excluded from the earlier analysis of several hundred of the donors. An earlier analysis of 450 to 650 of the donors called V segments functional above 56.7% productive rearrangements and segregating when the between-donor standard deviation exceeded 5%. A statistical classification framework was built to diagnose cytomegalovirus status from the catalog of TCR beta chain sequences. V and J gene assignment, in a later analysis, came from comparing TCR nucleotide sequences with IMGT/GENE-DB human TR gene sequences. Using the TCRdist pipeline, a later analysis assigned CDR3 sequences along with most-parsimonious VDJ recombination scenarios. A later analysis defined each TCR beta chain by its CDR3 amino acid sequence plus V-gene family, and excluded reads lacking a unique V-gene family. A later analysis removed over 500 highly shared, low-generation-probability nucleotide sequences to deal with suspected cross-contamination and a sequencing artifact. A later analysis calculated a clonal expansion index for each public chain from normalized within-repertoire ranks of inferred template counts. Generation probabilities in a later analysis came from a VDJ recombination model fitted to out-of-frame rearrangements, and those results were checked against IGoR. In a later analysis, hypergeometric tests were used to score TCR-TCR, TCR-HLA and TCR-CMV co-occurrence, with a repertoire-size bias correction applied to TCR pairs. False discovery rates were estimated in a later analysis by permuting HLA or CMV assignments 20 times. In a later analysis, co-occurring TCRs were grouped with DBSCAN, and TCRdist sequence similarity was added when clustering was performed within HLA-allele-positive subsets. Co-occurrence clustering excluded repertoires with fewer than 30,000 or more than 120,000 public chains, plus five with anomalous nucleotide sharing. TCRdb re-hosts the immuneACCESS table, in-frame sequences only. Its copies lack some clones; in the studies checked, an unresolved V gene accounts for under half of them, and the cause for the rest is not known. D and trimming come from the DNA, and the V and J calls and clone size come from that table. The table for this sample lists more than 70,000 clones; more than 70% of them were counted only once. Just over 3% of the sample comes from the top ten.

V is cut back by 4 bases and J by 3 bases, with 9 bases in the junction unmatched. Inclusive of the bounding cysteine and phenylalanine, the CDR3 is 15 residues long. Only CDR3 DNA is held: 45 bases, read in frame from base 1. CDR1 is given as SQVTM and CDR2 as ANQGSEA, both from the germline V gene. The cohort comprised 670 or so healthy bone marrow donors. At the time of sampling, every cohort member was nominally healthy, though immune exposures that went unrecorded were likely present. The donor was CMV seronegative and was included in the group of about 400 seronegative cohort members. Every donor gave a peripheral blood sample, and the peripheral blood mononuclear cells from that sample were used for TCR beta sequencing. The Qiagen DNeasy Blood Extraction Kit was used to extract genomic DNA from the blood cell samples.

The chain is made from TRBV29-1 and TRBJ2-1; the central 7 bases match TRBD2. The sample comprised PBMCs. The receptor was isolated from a man aged 35 to 55 in good health and CMV-seronegative. The CDR3 sequence is CSVGRSERGYNEQFF. DNA sequence: TGCAGCGTTGGGAGGTCGGAGCGGGGCTACAATGAGCAGTTCTTC.